The rows below give T cell receptor beta chains drawn from one sample of a study of CD8 T cells in ankylosing spondylitis. TCRdb redid the calling of the 5' RACE reads with MiXCR, one entry per CDR3 protein. The profile shows 350,000 to 450,000 distinct CDR3 sequences, 20% to 25% of them singletons. The sequenced material came from blood, either unsorted or a sorted T cell fraction (not recorded which). The receptor source for this set is a male donor with ankylosing spondylitis or in good health (not recorded which). CDR3s include the opening cysteine and the closing phenylalanine or tryptophan. D genes are given only for firm matches. Size is omitted from some rows. Given values are once, few, many or a class for expanded clones.

j_call d_call v_call clone_size cdr3_nt cdr3_aa
TRBJ2-2 . TRBV12-3/TRBV12-4 many TGTGCCAGCAGTCCTTCAACCGGGGAGCTGTTTTTT CASSPSTGELFF
TRBJ2-1 . TRBV27 . TGTGCCAGCTCCCCAAGGGGGGGGCCCTACAATGAGCAGTTCTTC CASSPRGGPYNEQFF
TRBJ1-2 . TRBV11-2 . TGTGCCAGCAGCTTAGATCCTATGAGGGTGACGGAAGATGGCTACACCTTC CASSLDPMRVTEDGYTF
TRBJ2-3 TRBD2 TRBV20-1 . TGCAGTGCTAGAGATCTGAGACGGGAGCGGGGCCAGTATTTT CSARDLRRERGQYF
TRBJ2-1 TRBD2 TRBV7-3 . TGTGCCAGCAGCACCACGACTAGCGGGGGGCCACACAATGAGCAGTTCTTC CASSTTTSGGPHNEQFF
TRBJ2-2 . TRBV7-9 few TGTGCCATCATGGGAGGGGAGCTGTTTTTT CAIMGGELFF
TRBJ2-7 . TRBV12-3/TRBV12-4 . TGTGCCAGCAGTTTAGTGGACGGGCGTCGGGAGCAGTACTTC CASSLVDGRREQYF
TRBJ2-3 TRBD2 TRBV4-1 . TGCGCCAGCAGCCAAGTTACTAGCGGGGTTCCAGATACGCAGTATTTT CASSQVTSGVPDTQYF
TRBJ2-2 TRBD1 TRBV9 . TGTGCCAGCAGCCCTGGGACAGTCCCCACCGTTGGGGAGCTGTTTTTT CASSPGTVPTVGELFF
TRBJ2-1 . TRBV5-1 . TGCGCCAGCAGCTTGGCCGGGACTCCGAATGAGCAGTTCTTC CASSLAGTPNEQFF
TRBJ2-3 TRBD1 TRBV28 . TGTGCCAGCACCCCCGGGACAGGGGGCGTTTTTGATACGCAGTATTTT CASTPGTGGVFDTQYF
TRBJ2-3 TRBD2 TRBV5-6 few TGTGCCAGCAGCTTGACTAGCGGGGGTGTGCAGTATTTT CASSLTSGGVQYF
TRBJ2-3 . TRBV29-1 . TGCAGCGTTGAAGTTGTAGGGAAGAGGGATACGCAGTATTTT CSVEVVGKRDTQYF
TRBJ1-1 . TRBV12-3/TRBV12-4 . TGTGCCAGCGCCCTGGGGGGCGGGGACACTGAAGCTTTCTTT CASALGGGDTEAFF
TRBJ2-7 . TRBV12-3/TRBV12-4 few TGTGCCAGCAGTATGGCAGCCTACGAGCAGTACTTC CASSMAAYEQYF
TRBJ2-1 TRBD2 TRBV6-4 . TGTGCCAGCAGTGCCAGCGGGGATTGGGATGAGCAGTTCTTC CASSASGDWDEQFF
TRBJ1-4 . TRBV28 . TGTGCCAGCAGTTTGATGGAAGGCTCTAATGAAAAACTGTTTTTT CASSLMEGSNEKLFF
TRBJ1-2 TRBD1 TRBV27 few TGTGCCAGCAGTTTCGCCACAGGGGGCGGCTATGGCTACACCTTC CASSFATGGGYGYTF
TRBJ2-1 TRBD2 TRBV2 . TGTGCCAGCAGTATAGCGGGGGGCCGGACATACAATGAGCAGTTCTTC CASSIAGGRTYNEQFF
TRBJ1-1 . TRBV4-1 . TGCGCCAGCAGCCTCTCAGGAGGCAGTGGGCCTGAAGCTTTCTTT CASSLSGGSGPEAFF
TRBJ1-1 . TRBV29-1 . TGCAGCGTTGAAGAACCCAGGGCGCAAGAAGCTTTCTTT CSVEEPRAQEAFF
TRBJ2-2 . TRBV12-3/TRBV12-4 . TGTGCCAGCAACCACCTCGCTACAGGGTCGCGTCCCGGGGAGCTGTTTTTT CASNHLATGSRPGELFF
TRBJ2-7 . TRBV5-6 . TGTGCCAGCAGCTTAGCTGCACAGGTAGTCGAGCAGTACTTC CASSLAAQVVEQYF